These T cell receptor beta chains were read from a single sample in a study of shared clonotypes between healthy human individuals. Assay used: immunoSEQ multiplex PCR; TCRdb lists only in-frame clones, some missing. The sample gives about 110,000 clones, under 70% of which show up once; approximately 23% is in the top ten. The sequenced material came from memory CD8+ T cells sorted from blood. These receptors came from a woman younger than 45 in good health. CDR3s include the opening cysteine and the closing phenylalanine or tryptophan. For some rows the clone size is stated as once, few or many, or as a class when expanded; others skip it.

>TRBV27|-|TRBJ2-7
CASSLGGGREQYF
>TRBV10-3|-|TRBJ1-1
CAISEWLERDAFF
>TRBV7-2|-|TRBJ2-7
CASSSALGLAGSGHEQYF
>TRBV7-9|-|TRBJ2-6
CASSPVQGNPGANVLTF
>TRBV11-2|once|TRBJ2-1
CASSLVLEEQFF
>TRBV27|-|TRBJ2-6
CASSRSGANVLTF
>TRBV5-1|-|TRBJ2-7
CASSTGTSGIEQYF
>TRBV11-2|-|TRBJ2-7
CASSACTGGSEQYF
>TRBV5-4|-|TRBJ1-4
CASSQTRDRRLNEKLFF
>TRBV27|-|TRBJ1-1
CASSLLKNTEAFF
>TRBV28|-|TRBJ2-7
CASSLLAGGPNPAYEQYF
>TRBV29-1|-|TRBJ2-1
CSVEEGLAGDYNEQFF
>TRBV19|-|TRBJ2-4
CASSLARLGRMAKNIQYF
>TRBV28|once|TRBJ1-2
CASSLPWTHYGYTF
>TRBV11-2|-|TRBJ2-7
CASSSTTTRWGEQYF
>TRBV6-1|-|TRBJ1-4
CASSEGTEEKLFF
>TRBV6-1|many|TRBJ1-1
CASSEAEEQEAFF
>TRBV28|few|TRBJ2-1
CASSTRPGREEQFF
>TRBV30|-|TRBJ2-1
CAWTSGMNNEQFF
>TRBV2|-|TRBJ1-1
CASSLRDLYTEAFF
>TRBV25-1|-|TRBJ2-5
CASSEYRSETQYF
>TRBV28|-|TRBJ1-5
CASSVSGGLNDQPQHF
>TRBV6-6|-|TRBJ2-7
CASTSAGGYEQYF
>TRBV27|-|TRBJ2-7
CASSLGGGTLPYEQYF
>TRBV10-2|-|TRBJ1-5
CATTSNSNQPQHF
>TRBV30|-|TRBJ2-5
CAWTPGTGMETQYF
>TRBV7-3|once|TRBJ1-1
CASSSGGNTEAFF
>TRBV15|-|TRBJ2-6
CATSLDKRGSNVLTF
>TRBV28|-|TRBJ2-5
CASSIPQQGIRETQYF
>TRBV4-1|-|TRBJ2-3
CASSQDEGLPADTQYF
>TRBV25-1|-|TRBJ2-3
CASSATGSAGEADTQYF
>TRBV28|-|TRBJ1-5
CASSVGQPRRPQHF
>TRBV10-2|-|TRBJ2-7
CASSVKRESHEQYF
>TRBV29-1|-|TRBJ2-2
CSVTGWGTGELFF
>TRBV18|-|TRBJ1-2
CASSPADRDGYTF
>TRBV5-6|-|TRBJ2-7
CASSFRSPAGVQYF
>TRBV7-9|-|TRBJ2-7
CASSPKNRDSQTYEQYF
>TRBV5-1|-|TRBJ2-2
CASSLGPYTGELFF
>TRBV6-1|-|TRBJ1-1
CASKDRDLNTEAFF
>TRBV11-2|-|TRBJ2-7
CASSLGTDYEQYF
>TRBV1|-|TRBJ2-6
CTSRVYRLCSRANVLTF
>TRBV28|-|TRBJ2-7
CASRTLVEREYYEQYF
>TRBV25-1|few|-
CASSEPTGRLTYEQYF
>TRBV15|-|TRBJ2-5
CATSRAPGLAGETQYF
>TRBV2|-|TRBJ1-1
CASSEIQPYEAFF
>TRBV28|few|TRBJ1-5
CASSSIRGGLGNQPQHF
>TRBV5-6|many|TRBJ2-7
CASSLGRLSYEQYF